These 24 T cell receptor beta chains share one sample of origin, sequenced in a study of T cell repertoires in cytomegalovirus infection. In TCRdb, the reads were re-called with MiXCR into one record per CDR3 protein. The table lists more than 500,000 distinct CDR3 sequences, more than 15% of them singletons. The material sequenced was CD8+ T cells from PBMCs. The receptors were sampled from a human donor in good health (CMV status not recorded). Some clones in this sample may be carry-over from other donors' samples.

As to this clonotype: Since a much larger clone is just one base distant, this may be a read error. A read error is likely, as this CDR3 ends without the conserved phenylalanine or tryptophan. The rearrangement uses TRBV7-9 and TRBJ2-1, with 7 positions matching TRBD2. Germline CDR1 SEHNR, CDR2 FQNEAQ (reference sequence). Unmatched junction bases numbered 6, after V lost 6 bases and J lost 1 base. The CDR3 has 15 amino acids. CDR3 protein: CASRYTSASYNEQFL. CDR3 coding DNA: TGTGCCAGCAGATACACTAGCGCATCCTACAATGAGCAGTTCTTA.

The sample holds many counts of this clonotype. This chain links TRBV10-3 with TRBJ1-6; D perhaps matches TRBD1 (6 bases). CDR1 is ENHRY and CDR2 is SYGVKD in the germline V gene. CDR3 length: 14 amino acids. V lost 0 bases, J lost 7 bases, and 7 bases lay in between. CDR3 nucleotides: TGTGCCATCAGTGAGTCTGGGGGCAATTCACCCCTCCACTTT. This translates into CAISESGGNSPLHF.

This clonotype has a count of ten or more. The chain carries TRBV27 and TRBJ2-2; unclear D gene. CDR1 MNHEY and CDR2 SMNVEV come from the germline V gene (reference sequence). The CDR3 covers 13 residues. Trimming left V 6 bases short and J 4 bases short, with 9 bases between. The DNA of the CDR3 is TGTGCCAGCAGCTTAGCCGGCACCGGGGAGCTGTTTTTT. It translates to CASSLAGTGELFF.

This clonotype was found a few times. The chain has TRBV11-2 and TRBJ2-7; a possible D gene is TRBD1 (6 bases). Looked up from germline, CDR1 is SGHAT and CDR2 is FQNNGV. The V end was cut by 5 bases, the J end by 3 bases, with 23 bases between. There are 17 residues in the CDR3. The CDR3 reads CASSLHPTGLTFYEQYF. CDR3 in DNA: TGTGCCAGCAGCCTACATCCGACAGGCCTCACTTTCTACGAGCAGTACTTC.

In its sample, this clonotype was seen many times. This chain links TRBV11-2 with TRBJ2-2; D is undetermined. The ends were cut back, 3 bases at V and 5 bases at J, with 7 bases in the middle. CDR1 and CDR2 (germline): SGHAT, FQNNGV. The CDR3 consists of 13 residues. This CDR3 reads CASSFGRTGELFF. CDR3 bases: TGTGCCAGCAGCTTTGGAAGAACCGGGGAGCTGTTTTTT.

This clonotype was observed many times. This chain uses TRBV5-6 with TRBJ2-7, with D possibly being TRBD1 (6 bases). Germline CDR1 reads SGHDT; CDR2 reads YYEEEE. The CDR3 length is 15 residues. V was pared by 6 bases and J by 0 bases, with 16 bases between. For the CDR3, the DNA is TGTGCCAGCACACATCAGGGGACGTTCTCCTACGAGCAGTACTTC. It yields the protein CASTHQGTFSYEQYF.

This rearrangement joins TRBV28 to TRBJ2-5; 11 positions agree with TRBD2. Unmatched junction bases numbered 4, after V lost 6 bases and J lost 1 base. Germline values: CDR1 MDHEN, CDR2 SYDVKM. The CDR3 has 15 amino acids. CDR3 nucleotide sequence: TGTGCCAGCAGGATAGCGGGAGGGCTCCAAGAGACCCAGTACTTC. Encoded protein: CASRIAGGLQETQYF.

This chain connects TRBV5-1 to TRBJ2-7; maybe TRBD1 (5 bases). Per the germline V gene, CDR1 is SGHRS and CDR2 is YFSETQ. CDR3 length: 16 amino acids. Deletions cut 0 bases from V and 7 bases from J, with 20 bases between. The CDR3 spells CASSLARRQSEREQYF. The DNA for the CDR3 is TGCGCCAGCAGCTTGGCCCGGAGACAGTCGGAGAGGGAGCAGTACTTC.

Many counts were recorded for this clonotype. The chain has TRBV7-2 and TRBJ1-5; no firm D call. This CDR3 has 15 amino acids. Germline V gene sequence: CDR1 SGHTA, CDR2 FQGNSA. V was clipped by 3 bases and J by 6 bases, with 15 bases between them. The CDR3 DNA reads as TGTGCCAGCAGCTTGAGTAGGGCAGTGGGTCAGCCCCAGCATTTT. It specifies CASSLSRAVGQPQHF.

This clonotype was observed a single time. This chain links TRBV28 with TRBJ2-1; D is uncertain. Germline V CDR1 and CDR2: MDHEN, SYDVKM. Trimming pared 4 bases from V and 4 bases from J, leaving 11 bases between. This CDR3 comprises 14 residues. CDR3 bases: TGTGCCAGCAGTTCCCTAGACGGTTACAATGAGCAGTTCTTC. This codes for CASSSLDGYNEQFF.

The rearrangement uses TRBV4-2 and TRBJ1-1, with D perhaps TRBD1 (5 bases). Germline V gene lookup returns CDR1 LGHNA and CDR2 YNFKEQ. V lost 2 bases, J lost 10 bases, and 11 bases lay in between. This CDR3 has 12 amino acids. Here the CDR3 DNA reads TGTGCCAGCAGCCAACTCGGGGGGTCAGCTTTCTTT. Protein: CASSQLGGSAFF.

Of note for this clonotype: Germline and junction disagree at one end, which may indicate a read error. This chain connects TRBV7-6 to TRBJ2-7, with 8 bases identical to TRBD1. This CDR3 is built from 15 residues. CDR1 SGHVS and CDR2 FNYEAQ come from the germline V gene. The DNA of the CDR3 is TGTGCCAGCAGCTTAGCGCAGGGGGCCCCCTACGATCAGTACTTC. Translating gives CASSLAQGAPYDQYF.

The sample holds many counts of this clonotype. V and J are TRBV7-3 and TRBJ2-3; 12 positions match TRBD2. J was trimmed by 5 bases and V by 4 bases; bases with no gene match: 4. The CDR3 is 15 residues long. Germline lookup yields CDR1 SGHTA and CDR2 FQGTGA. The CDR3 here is CASSSSGGARDTQYF. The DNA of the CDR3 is TGTGCCAGCAGCTCTAGCGGGGGGGCCAGAGATACGCAGTATTTT.

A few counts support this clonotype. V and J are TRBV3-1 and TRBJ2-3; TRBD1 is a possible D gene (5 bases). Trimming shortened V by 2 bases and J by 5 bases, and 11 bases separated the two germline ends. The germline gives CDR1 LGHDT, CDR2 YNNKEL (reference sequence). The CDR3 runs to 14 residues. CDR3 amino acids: CASSQLEQEDTQYF. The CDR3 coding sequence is TGTGCCAGCAGCCAATTAGAACAGGAAGATACGCAGTATTTT.

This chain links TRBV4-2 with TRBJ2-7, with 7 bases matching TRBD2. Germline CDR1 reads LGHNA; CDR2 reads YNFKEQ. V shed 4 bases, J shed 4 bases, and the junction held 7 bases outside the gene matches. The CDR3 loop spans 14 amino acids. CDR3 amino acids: CASSPSAGVYEQYF. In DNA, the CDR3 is TGTGCCAGCAGCCCGTCGGCGGGAGTTTACGAGCAGTACTTC.

The DNA of the CDR3 is TGTGCCAGCAGTGAATGGGTAGGGGAGGGTACTGAAGCTTTCTTT. It translates to CASSEWVGEGTEAFF. The V call is TRBV2, the J call TRBJ1-1, with TRBD1 as a possible D gene (5 bases). Trimming took 2 bases from V and 5 from J, leaving 15 bases between them. CDR3 size: 15 residues. Germline CDR1 and CDR2: SNHLY and FYNNEI.

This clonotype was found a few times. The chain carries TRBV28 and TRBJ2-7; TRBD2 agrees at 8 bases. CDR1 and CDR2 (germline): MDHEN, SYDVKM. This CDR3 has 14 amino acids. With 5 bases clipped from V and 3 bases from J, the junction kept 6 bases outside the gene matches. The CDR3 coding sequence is TGTGCCAGCAGTCTAGCGGGTCAGCTCTACGAGCAGTACTTC. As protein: CASSLAGQLYEQYF.

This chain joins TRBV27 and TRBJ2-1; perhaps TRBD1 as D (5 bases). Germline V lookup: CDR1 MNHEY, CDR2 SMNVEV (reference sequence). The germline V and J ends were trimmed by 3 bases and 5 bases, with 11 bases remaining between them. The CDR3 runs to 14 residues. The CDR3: CASSFLTENNEQFF. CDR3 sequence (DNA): TGTGCCAGCAGTTTCCTGACAGAAAACAATGAGCAGTTCTTC.

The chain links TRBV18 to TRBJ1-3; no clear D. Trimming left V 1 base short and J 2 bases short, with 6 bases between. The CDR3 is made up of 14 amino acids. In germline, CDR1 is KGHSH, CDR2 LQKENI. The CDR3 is CASSPQGPGNTIYF. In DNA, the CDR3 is TGTGCCAGCTCACCACAAGGTCCTGGAAACACCATATATTTT. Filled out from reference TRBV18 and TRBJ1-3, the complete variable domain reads NAGVMQNPRHLVRRRGQEARLRCSPMKGHSHVYWYRQLPEEGLKFMVYLQKENIIDESGMPKERFSAEFPKEGPSILRIQQVVRGDSAAYFCASSPQGPGNTIYFGEGSWLTVV.

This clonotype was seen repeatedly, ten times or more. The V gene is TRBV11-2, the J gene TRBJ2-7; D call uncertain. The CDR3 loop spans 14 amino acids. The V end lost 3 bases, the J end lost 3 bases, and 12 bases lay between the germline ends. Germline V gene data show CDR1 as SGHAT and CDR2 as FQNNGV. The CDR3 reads CASSFVEGFYEQYF. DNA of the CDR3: TGTGCCAGCAGCTTCGTTGAAGGTTTCTACGAGCAGTACTTC.

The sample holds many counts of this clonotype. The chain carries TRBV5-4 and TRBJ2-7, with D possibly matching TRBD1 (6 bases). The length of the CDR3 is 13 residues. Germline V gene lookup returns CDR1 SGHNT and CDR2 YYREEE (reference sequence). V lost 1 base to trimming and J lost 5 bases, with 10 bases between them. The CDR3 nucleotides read TGTGCCAGCAGCTTGCAGGGGCGCAACGAGCAGTACTTC. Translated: CASSLQGRNEQYF.

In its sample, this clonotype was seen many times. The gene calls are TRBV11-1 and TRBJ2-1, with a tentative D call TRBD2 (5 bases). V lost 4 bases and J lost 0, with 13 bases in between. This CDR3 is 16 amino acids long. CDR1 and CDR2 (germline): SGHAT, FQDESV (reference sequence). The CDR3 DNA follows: TGTGCCAGCAGCTCCGGTGTACGGGGCTCCTACAATGAGCAGTTCTTC. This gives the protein CASSSGVRGSYNEQFF.

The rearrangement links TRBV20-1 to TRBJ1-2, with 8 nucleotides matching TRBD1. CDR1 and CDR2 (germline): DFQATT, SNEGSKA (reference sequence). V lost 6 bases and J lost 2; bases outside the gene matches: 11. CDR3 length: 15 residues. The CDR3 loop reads CSAPGQGLTNYGYTF. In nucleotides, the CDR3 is TGCAGTGCCCCCGGACAGGGCCTTACAAACTATGGCTACACCTTC.

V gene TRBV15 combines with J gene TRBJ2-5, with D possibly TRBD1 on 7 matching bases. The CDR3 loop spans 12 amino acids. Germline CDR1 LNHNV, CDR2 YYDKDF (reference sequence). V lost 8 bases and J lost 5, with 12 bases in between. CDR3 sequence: CATAGGRETQYF. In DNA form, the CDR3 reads TGTGCCACCGCAGGGGGGCGGGAGACCCAGTACTTC.